These 10 T cell receptor beta chains came from one sample sequenced in a study of blood T cell repertoires in COVID-19. Here immunoSEQ multiplex PCR was the method, and the copy in TCRdb shows in-frame clones only, minus some. Seen here are over 45,000 clones, nearly 90% observed once, and the top ten hold around two fifths. Sequencing was carried out using peripheral blood. The receptors originated from a woman in her sixties or seventies with COVID-19, enrolled during active disease.

V and J are TRBV9 and TRBJ1-1; tentatively, D is TRBD1 (5 bases). The CDR3 extends over 13 amino acids. Germline-derived CDR1 and CDR2 are SGDLS and YYNGEE. Trimming shortened V by 0 bases and J by 3 bases, and 6 bases separated the two germline ends. CDR3 amino acids: CASSVGRDTEAFF. CDR3 DNA: TGTGCCAGCAGCGTAGGCAGGGACACTGAAGCTTTCTTT.

The rearrangement joins TRBV6-2 or TRBV6-3 to TRBJ1-1; D possibly corresponds to TRBD1 (5 bases). V was shortened by 2 bases and J by 0 bases, with 7 bases between the two germline ends. Looked up from germline, CDR1 is MNHEY and CDR2 is SVGEGT. This CDR3 has 14 residues. The CDR3 bases are TGTGCCAGCAGTTACGCCAGGGTGAACACTGAAGCTTTCTTT. Amino acid sequence: CASSYARVNTEAFF.

The sample holds one count of this clone. The CDR3 DNA sequence: TGTGCCAGTAGTCAAGGGACTAGCGGGGGTATAATCTACAATGAGCAGTTCTTC. Its protein is CASSQGTSGGIIYNEQFF. The chain joins TRBV19 to TRBJ2-1, with 14 bases fitting TRBD2. Per germline, CDR1 LNHDA and CDR2 SQIVND (reference sequence). Trimming cost V 5 bases and J 3 bases; bases outside gene matches: 9. The CDR3 has 18 residues.

The V gene is TRBV5-4, the J gene TRBJ1-2, with 8 bases fitting TRBD1. Germline CDR1 SGHNT, CDR2 YYREEE (reference sequence). The CDR3 contains 13 residues. Germline trimming cut 7 bases from V and 8 bases from J; bases unmatched to any gene: 10. CDR3 residues: CASGTGQGRGYTF. CDR3 DNA: TGTGCCAGCGGAACCGGACAGGGAAGAGGCTACACCTTC.

The chain recombines TRBV12-3 or TRBV12-4 with TRBJ1-2; D ambiguous. CDR3 size: 12 residues. The V end lost 8 bases, the J end lost 6 bases, and 13 bases lay between the germline ends. CDR3 sequence (DNA): TGTGCCAGCCAATTTGGGCGGGATGGCTACACCTTC. It yields the protein CASQFGRDGYTF.

The CDR3 here is CASSEDMGRSEAFF. CDR3 DNA sequence: TGTGCCAGCAGTGAGGATATGGGGCGGTCTGAAGCTTTCTTT. This rearrangement joins TRBV6-4 to TRBJ1-1, with D possibly TRBD1 on 5 matching bases. The CDR3 is 14 amino acids. CDR1 and CDR2 (germline): MRHNA, SNTAGT. V lost 3 bases, J lost 6 bases, and 14 bases lay in between.

The CDR3 nucleotides are TGTGCCAGCTCAACAGGGATAGGCACCATGAACACTGAAGCTTTCTTT. It translates to CASSTGIGTMNTEAFF. The rearrangement joins TRBV18 to TRBJ1-1, with D perhaps TRBD1 (6 bases). The length of the CDR3 is 16 residues. Trimming took off 5 bases at V and 0 bases at J, with 16 bases between the two ends. Germline V lookup: CDR1 KGHSH, CDR2 LQKENI.

The genes are TRBV6-6 and TRBJ2-3; maybe TRBD1 (6 bases). Germline lookup yields CDR1 MNHNY and CDR2 SVGAGI (reference sequence). The length of the CDR3 is 13 residues. V lost 6 bases, J lost 7 bases, and 14 bases lay in between. The DNA for the CDR3 is TGTGCCAGCAGCCCGGACAGCATCCATACGCAGTATTTT. It yields the protein CASSPDSIHTQYF.

The rearrangement links TRBV5-1 to TRBJ1-6, with TRBD1 matching 7 bases. This CDR3 contains 13 residues. CDR1 is SGHRS, CDR2 YFSETQ, per germline. V lost 5 bases and J lost 8; bases outside the gene matches: 4. CDR3 sequence (DNA): TGCGCCAGCAGGTGGCAGGGGGATTCACCCCTCCACTTT. This sequence encodes CASRWQGDSPLHF. Full variable domain (remainder filled in from reference TRBV5-1 and TRBJ1-6): KAGVTQTPRYLIKTRGQQVTLSCSPISGHRSVSWYQQTPGQGLQFLFEYFSETQRNKGNFPGRFSGRQFSNSRSEMNVSTLELGDSALYLCASRWQGDSPLHFGNGTRLTVT.

The rearrangement links TRBV10-3 to TRBJ2-2; D gene unclear. The CDR3 runs 16 residues. The germline gives CDR1 ENHRY, CDR2 SYGVKD. Trimming left V 0 bases short and J 0 bases short, with 8 bases between. CDR3 in DNA: TGTGCCATCAGTGAGTCGAAACAGACGAACACCGGGGAGCTGTTTTTT. It translates to CAISESKQTNTGELFF.